This T cell receptor (beta chain) originates from a study of T cells in women clearing cervical HPV infection. Across the whole study: Cases: HPV16-related CIN3 or worse on histology, a couple of invasive cancers. Controls gave blood once infection was undetectable; cases at lesion identification. Controls' single incident HPV16 infection cleared within 12 months without precancer.

In regard to this clone: Its antigen is as yet unknown. With the read ending 3 residues before the CDR3 end, the germline J gene is used to fill in that end.

General study results and limits: Cases and controls were distinguished at AUC roughly 0.83 by richness and V genes.

The CDR3 loop spans 14 amino acids. The germline gives CDR1 SGHAT, CDR2 FQNNGV. The assay was immunoSEQ multiplex PCR, and TCRdb's table has in-frame clones only and misses some. The listing records some 30,000 clones. This clonotype was obtained from a woman aged 18-70 years with a cervical HPV16 infection that either progressed to CIN3+ or cleared (not recorded which). The chain couples TRBV11-2 to TRBJ1-2; unclear D gene. Sequencing input: blood buffy coat. The CDR3 DNA, read in part, is TGTGCCAGCAGCTCAGCGAGCTCCTACAATGAC. Its translation is CASSSASSYND. The CDR3 in its entirety is CASSSASSYNDYTF.